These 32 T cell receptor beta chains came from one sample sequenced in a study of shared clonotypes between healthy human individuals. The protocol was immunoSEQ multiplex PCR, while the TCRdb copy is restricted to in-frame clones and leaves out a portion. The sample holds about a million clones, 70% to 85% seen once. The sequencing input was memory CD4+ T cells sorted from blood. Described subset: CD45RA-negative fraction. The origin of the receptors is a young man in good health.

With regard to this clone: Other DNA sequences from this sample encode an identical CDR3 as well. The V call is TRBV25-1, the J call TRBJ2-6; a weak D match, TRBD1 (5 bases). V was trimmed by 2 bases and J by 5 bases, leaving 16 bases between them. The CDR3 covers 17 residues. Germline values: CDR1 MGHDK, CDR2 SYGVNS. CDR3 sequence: CASSELCGQSRANVLTF. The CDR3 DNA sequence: TGTGCCAGCAGTGAACTATGTGGACAAAGTCGGGCCAACGTCCTGACTTTC. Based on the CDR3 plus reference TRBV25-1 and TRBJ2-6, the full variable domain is EADIYQTPRYLVIGTGKKITLECSQTMGHDKMYWYQQDPGMELHLIHYSYGVNSTEKGDLSSESTVSRIRTEHFPLTLESARPSHTSQYLCASSELCGQSRANVLTFGAGSRLTVL.

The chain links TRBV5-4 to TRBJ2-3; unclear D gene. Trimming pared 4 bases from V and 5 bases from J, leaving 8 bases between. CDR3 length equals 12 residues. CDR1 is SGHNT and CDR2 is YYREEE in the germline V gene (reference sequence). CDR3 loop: CASSGREDTQYF. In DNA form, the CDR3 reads TGTGCCAGCAGCGGACGCGAAGATACGCAGTATTTT. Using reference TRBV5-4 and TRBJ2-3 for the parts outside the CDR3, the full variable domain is ETGVTQSPTHLIKTRGQQVTLRCSSQSGHNTVSWYQQALGQGPQFIFQYYREEENGRGNFPPRFSGLQFPNYSSELNVNALELDDSALYLCASSGREDTQYFGPGTRLTVL.

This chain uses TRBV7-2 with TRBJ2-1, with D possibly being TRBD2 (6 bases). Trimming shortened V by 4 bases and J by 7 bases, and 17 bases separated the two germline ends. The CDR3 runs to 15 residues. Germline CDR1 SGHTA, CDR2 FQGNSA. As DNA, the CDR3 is TGTGCCAGCAGCTATGGAGGGCAGTTAGGGAATGAGCAGTTCTTC. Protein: CASSYGGQLGNEQFF.

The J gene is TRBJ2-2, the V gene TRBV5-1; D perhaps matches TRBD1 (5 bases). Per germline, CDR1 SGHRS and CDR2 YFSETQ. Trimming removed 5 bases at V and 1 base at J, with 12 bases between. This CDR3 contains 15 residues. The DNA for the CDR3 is TGCGCCAGCAGGCAGGGCCCCGAGAACACCGGGGAGCTGTTTTTT. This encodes CASRQGPENTGELFF.

DNA for the CDR3: TGTGCGGAGCGGGCCCTTTTCTCTGGGGCCAACGTCCTGACTTTC. It is translated as CAERALFSGANVLTF. The gene calls are TRBV21-1 and TRBJ2-6; the listed D gene, TRBD2, was not tested against the DNA. TRBV21-1 is annotated as a pseudogene. This CDR3 is 15 amino acids long.

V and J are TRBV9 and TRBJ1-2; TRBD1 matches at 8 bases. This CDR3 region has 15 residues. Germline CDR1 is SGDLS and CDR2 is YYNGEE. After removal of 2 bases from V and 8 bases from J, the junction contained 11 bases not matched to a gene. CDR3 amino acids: CASSVTSGTGKGYTF. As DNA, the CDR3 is TGTGCCAGCAGCGTCACCTCCGGGACAGGTAAAGGCTACACCTTC.

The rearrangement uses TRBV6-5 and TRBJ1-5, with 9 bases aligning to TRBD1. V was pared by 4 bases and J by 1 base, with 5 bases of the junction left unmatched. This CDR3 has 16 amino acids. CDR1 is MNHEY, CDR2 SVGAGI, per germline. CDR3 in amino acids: CASSFGTGRSNQPQHF. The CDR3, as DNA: TGTGCCAGCAGTTTCGGGACAGGGAGAAGCAATCAGCCCCAGCATTTT.

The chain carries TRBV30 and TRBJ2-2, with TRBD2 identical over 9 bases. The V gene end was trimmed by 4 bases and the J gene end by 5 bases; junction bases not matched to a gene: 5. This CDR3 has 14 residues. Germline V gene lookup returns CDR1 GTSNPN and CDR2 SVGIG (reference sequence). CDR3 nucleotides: TGTGCCTGGAAATCCAGCGGGGGGACCGGGGAGCTGTTTTTT. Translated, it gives CAWKSSGGTGELFF.

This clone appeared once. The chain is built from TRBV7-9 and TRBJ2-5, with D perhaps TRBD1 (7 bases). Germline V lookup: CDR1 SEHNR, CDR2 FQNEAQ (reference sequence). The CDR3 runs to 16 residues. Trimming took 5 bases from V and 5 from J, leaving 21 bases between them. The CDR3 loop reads CASSKRTGNGGETQYF. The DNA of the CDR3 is TGTGCCAGCAGCAAAAGGACAGGCAACGGAGGGGAGACCCAGTACTTC.

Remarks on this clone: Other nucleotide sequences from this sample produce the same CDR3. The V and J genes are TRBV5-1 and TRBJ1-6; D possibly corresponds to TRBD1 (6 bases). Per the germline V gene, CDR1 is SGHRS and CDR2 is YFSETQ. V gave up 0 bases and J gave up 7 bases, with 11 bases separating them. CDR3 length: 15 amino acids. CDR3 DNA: TGCGCCAGCAGCTTGGTAGGGACACCGAATTCACCCCTCCACTTT. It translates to CASSLVGTPNSPLHF.

The CDR3 region is CASSVGNGQPQHF. As DNA, the CDR3 is TGTGCCAGCAGCGTGGGCAATGGTCAGCCCCAGCATTTT. The rearrangement links TRBV7-2 to TRBJ1-5; D unresolved. V shed 5 bases and J shed 6 bases, with 11 bases lying between them. The CDR3 is 13 amino acids. CDR1 SGHTA and CDR2 FQGNSA come from the germline V gene.

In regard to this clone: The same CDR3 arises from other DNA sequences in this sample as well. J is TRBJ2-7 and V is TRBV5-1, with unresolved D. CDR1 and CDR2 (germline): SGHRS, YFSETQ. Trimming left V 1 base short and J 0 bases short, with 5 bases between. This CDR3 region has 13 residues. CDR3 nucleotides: TGCGCCAGCAGCTTGCTCAGCTCCTACGAGCAGTACTTC. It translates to CASSLLSSYEQYF.

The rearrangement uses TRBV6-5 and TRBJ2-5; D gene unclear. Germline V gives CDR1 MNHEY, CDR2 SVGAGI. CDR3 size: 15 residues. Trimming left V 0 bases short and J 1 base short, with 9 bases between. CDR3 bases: TGTGCCAGCAGTTACTCGAAGATGGGCCAAGAGACCCAGTACTTC. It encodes CASSYSKMGQETQYF.

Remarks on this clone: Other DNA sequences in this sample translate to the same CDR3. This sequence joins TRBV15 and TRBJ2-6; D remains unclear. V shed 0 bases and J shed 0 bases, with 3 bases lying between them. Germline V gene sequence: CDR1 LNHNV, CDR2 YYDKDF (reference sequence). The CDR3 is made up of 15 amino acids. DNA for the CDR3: TGTGCCACCAGCAGAGAGTCCTCTGGGGCCAACGTCCTGACTTTC. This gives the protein CATSRESSGANVLTF.

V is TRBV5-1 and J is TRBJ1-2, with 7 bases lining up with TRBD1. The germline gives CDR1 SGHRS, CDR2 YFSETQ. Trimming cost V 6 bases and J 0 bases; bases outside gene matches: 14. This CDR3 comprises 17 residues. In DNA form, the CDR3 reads TGCGCCAGCAACCCAACAGGGGTCCTTATACCTAACTATGGCTACACCTTC. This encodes CASNPTGVLIPNYGYTF. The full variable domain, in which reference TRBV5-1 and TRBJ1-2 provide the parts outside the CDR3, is KAGVTQTPRYLIKTRGQQVTLSCSPISGHRSVSWYQQTPGQGLQFLFEYFSETQRNKGNFPGRFSGRQFSNSRSEMNVSTLELGDSALYLCASNPTGVLIPNYGYTFGSGTRLTVV.

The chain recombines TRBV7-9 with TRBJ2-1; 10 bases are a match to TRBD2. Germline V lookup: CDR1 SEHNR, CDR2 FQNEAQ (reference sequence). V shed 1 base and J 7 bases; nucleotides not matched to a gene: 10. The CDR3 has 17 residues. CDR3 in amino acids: CASSLETSGGARNEQFF. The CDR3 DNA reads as TGTGCCAGCAGCTTAGAGACGAGCGGGGGGGCCCGGAATGAGCAGTTCTTC.

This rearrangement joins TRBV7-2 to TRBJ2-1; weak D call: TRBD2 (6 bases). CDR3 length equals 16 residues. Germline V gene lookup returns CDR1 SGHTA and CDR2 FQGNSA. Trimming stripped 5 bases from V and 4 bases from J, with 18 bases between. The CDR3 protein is CASSPEGRGRYNEQFF. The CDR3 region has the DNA TGTGCCAGCAGCCCGGAGGGCCGCGGCCGGTACAATGAGCAGTTCTTC.

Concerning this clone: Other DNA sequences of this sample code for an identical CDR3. The CDR3: CASSLGTGEQYF. The CDR3 nucleotides read TGCGCCAGCAGCTTGGGTACTGGCGAGCAGTACTTC. V is TRBV5-1 and J is TRBJ2-7; D gene uncertain. CDR1 SGHRS and CDR2 YFSETQ come from the germline V gene. CDR3 length: 12 residues. Trimming pared 0 bases from V and 6 bases from J, leaving 7 bases between.

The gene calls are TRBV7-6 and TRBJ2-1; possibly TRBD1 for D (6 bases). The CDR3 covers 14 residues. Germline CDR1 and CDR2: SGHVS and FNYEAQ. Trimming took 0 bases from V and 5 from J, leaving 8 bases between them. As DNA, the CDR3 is TGTGCCAGCAGCTTAGCGGGGACAAACAATGAGCAGTTCTTC. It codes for CASSLAGTNNEQFF. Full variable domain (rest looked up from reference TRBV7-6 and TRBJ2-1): GAGVSQSPRYKVTKRGQDVALRCDPISGHVSLYWYRQALGQGPEFLTYFNYEAQQDKSGLPNDRFSAERPEGSISTLTIQRTEQRDSAMYRCASSLAGTNNEQFFGPGTRLTVL.

For the CDR3, the DNA is TGTGCCAGCAGCTTCGGGACTAGCAACACCGGGGAGCTGTTTTTT. As protein: CASSFGTSNTGELFF. This chain connects TRBV7-3 to TRBJ2-2, with 9 bases identical to TRBD2. The CDR3 length is 15 residues. Germline V gene lookup returns CDR1 SGHTA and CDR2 FQGTGA. V was pared by 3 bases and J by 2 bases, with 1 base of the junction left unmatched.

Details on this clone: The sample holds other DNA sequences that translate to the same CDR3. The CDR3 protein is CASSLVGTGNSPLHF. CDR3 DNA sequence: TGTGCCAGCAGCTTAGTAGGGACAGGGAATTCACCCCTCCACTTT. The chain has TRBV7-9 and TRBJ1-6, with TRBD1 matching 9 bases. CDR1 SEHNR and CDR2 FQNEAQ come from the germline V gene (reference sequence). V was pared by 1 base and J by 7 bases, with 2 bases of the junction left unmatched. The CDR3 consists of 15 residues.

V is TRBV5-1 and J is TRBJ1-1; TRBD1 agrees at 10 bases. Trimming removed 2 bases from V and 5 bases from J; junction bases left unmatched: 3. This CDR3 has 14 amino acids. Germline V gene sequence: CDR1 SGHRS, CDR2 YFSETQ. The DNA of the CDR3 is TGCGCCAGCAGCTTAGGACAGGGGGTGACTGAAGCTTTCTTT. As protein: CASSLGQGVTEAFF.

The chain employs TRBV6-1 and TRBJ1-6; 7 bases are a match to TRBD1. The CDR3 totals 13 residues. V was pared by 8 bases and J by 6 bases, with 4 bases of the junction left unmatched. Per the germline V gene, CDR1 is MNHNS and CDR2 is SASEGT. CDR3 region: CASSGQANSPLHF. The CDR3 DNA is TGTGCCAGCTCTGGACAGGCTAATTCACCCCTCCACTTT.

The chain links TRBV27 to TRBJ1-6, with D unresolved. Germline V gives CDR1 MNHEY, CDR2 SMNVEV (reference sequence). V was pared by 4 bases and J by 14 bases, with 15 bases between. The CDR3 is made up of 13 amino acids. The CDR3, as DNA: TGTGCCAGCAGTTACGACCCAGCTTCGGCCCTCCACTTT. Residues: CASSYDPASALHF.

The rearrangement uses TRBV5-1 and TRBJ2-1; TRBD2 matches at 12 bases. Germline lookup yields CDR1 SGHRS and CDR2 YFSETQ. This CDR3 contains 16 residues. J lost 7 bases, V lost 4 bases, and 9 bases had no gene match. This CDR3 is CASSLGLAGLGNEQFF. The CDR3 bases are TGCGCCAGCAGCCTCGGACTAGCGGGACTCGGGAATGAGCAGTTCTTC.

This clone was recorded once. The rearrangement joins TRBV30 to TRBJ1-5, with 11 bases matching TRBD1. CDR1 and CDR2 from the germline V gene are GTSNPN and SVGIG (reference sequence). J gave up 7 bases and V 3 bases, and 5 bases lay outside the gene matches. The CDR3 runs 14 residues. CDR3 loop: CAWSGQGAWQPQHF. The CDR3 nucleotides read TGTGCCTGGAGCGGACAGGGGGCATGGCAGCCCCAGCATTTT.

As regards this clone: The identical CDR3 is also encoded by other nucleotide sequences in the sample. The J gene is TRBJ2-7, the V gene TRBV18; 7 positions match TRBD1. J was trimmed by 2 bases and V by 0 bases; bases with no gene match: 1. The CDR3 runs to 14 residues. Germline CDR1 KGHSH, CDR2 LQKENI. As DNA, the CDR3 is TGTGCCAGCTCACCACCGGGACAGCCCTACGAGCAGTACTTC. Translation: CASSPPGQPYEQYF.

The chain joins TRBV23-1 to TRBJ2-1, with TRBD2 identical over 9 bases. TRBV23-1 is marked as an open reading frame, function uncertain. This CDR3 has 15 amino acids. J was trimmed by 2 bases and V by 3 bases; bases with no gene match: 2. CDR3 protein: CASSHSGGPYNEQFF. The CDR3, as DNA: TGCGCCAGCAGTCACAGCGGGGGGCCCTACAATGAGCAGTTCTTC.

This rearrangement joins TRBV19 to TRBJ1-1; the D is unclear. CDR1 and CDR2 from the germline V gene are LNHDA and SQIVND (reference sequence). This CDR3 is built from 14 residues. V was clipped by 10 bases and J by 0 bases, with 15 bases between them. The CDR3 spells CATRPIGVNTEAFF. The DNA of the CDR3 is TGTGCCACCCGACCAATTGGCGTGAACACTGAAGCTTTCTTT.

As DNA, the CDR3 is TGTGCCAGCAGCGGTCTGGAGCTAGGAGATACGCAGTATTTT. Translated: CASSGLELGDTQYF. This sequence joins TRBV9 and TRBJ2-3, with unresolved D. Trimming stripped 3 bases from V and 5 bases from J, with 13 bases between. Germline loops: CDR1 SGDLS, CDR2 YYNGEE. The CDR3 has 14 residues.

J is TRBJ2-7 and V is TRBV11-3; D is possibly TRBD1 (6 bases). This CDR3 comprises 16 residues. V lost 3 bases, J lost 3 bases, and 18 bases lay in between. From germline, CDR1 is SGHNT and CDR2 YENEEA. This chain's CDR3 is CASSFSRDISNYEQYF. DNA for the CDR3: TGTGCCAGCAGCTTCTCCCGGGACATTAGTAACTACGAGCAGTACTTC.

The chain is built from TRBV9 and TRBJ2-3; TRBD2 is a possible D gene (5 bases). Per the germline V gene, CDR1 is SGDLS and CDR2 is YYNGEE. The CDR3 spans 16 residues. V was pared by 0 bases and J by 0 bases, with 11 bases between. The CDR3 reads CASSVVGERSTDTQYF. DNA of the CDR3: TGTGCCAGCAGCGTAGTCGGGGAGAGGAGCACAGATACGCAGTATTTT. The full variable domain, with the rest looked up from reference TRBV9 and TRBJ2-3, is DSGVTQTPKHLITATGQRVTLRCSPRSGDLSVYWYQQSLDQGLQFLIQYYNGEERAKGNILERFSAQQFPDLHSELNLSSLELGDSALYFCASSVVGERSTDTQYFGPGTRLTVL.